This TCR beta chain comes out of a study of T cell responses to AZD1222 COVID-19 vaccine. Study observations and caveats: Only a handful of AZD1222 recipients tested seropositive at baseline. Donor demographics were predominantly white British with a female majority; clonal diversity may be underestimated. It was only after the peak T cell response that any repertoires were sampled.

V lost 5 bases and J lost 0; bases outside the gene matches: 12. This CDR3 region has 19 residues. Germline V gene lookup returns CDR1 SGHTA and CDR2 FQGTGA. The assay was immunoSEQ multiplex PCR, and TCRdb's table has in-frame clones only and misses some. In the table there are about 83,000 clones, 75% to 90% of which are singletons. Remarks on this clone: The antigen remains undetermined.

Sequencing was performed on peripheral blood, taken on day 0 of AZD1222 vaccination. The chain carries TRBV7-3 and TRBJ2-6; 8 nucleotides match TRBD2. This clonotype was obtained from an adult in good health. CDR3 in amino acids: CASSESASGPASGANVLTF. CDR3 DNA sequence: TGTGCCAGCAGCGAATCGGCTAGCGGGCCCGCCTCTGGGGCCAACGTCCTGACTTTC.